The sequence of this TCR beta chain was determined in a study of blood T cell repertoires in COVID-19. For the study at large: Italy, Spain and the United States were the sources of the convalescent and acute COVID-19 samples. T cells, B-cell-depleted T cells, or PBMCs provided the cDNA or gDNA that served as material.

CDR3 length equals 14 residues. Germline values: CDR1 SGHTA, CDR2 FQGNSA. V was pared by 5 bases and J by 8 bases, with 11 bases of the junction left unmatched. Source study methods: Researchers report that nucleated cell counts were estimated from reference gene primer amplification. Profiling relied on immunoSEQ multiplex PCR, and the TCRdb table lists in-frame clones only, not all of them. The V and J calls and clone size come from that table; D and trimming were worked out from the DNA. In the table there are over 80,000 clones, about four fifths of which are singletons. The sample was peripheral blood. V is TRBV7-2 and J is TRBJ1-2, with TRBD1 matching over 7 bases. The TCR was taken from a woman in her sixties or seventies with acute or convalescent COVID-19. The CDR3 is CASSPDRAARGYTF. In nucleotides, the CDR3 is TGTGCCAGCAGCCCTGACAGGGCCGCCCGGGGCTACACCTTC.